Listed below are T cell receptor beta chains from one sample, sequenced in a study of cytomegalovirus exposure and HLA in healthy donors. The method was immunoSEQ multiplex PCR; TCRdb's version includes in-frame clones alone and lacks a portion of them. The sample includes roughly 100,000 clones, over 70% of them seen just once. Sequencing was performed on PBMCs. The source of these receptors is a man between 40 and 49 years old in good health and CMV-seronegative. The CDR3 runs from the conserved cysteine through the conserved F or W. The order of the fields is J gene, clone size, D gene, V gene, CDR3 DNA, CDR3 protein. D genes are given only for firm matches. Some rows have no size entry. The others give once, few or many, or a class for an expanded clone.

TRBJ2-1 once TRBD2 TRBV7-8 TGTGCCAGCAGCTTAGAGGTAATAGCGGGAGTGGGAAATGAGCAGTTCTTC CASSLEVIAGVGNEQFF
TRBJ1-2 few - TRBV5-6 TGTGCCAGCAGCTCCCGTAGTACCCCACGGGGCTACACCTTC CASSSRSTPRGYTF
TRBJ2-7 - TRBD1 TRBV14 TGTGCCAGCAGGGGACAGGGGACCTACGAGCAGTACTTC CASRGQGTYEQYF
TRBJ1-1 few TRBD1 TRBV27 TGTGCCAGCAGACCGGACAGGCTGAACACTGAAGCTTTCTTT CASRPDRLNTEAFF
TRBJ2-7 once - TRBV7-9 TGTGCCAGCAGCTTGCTCACCCCCAGCGGCACCACCTACGAGCAGTACTTC CASSLLTPSGTTYEQYF
TRBJ1-2 - - TRBV11-3 TGTGCCAGCAGCCAAACCAGGGGCTCGGGGGGCTACACCTTC CASSQTRGSGGYTF
TRBJ2-1 - - TRBV5-6 TGTGCCAGCAGCTTGGTGGGGAGCAATGAGCAGTTCTTC CASSLVGSNEQFF
TRBJ2-7 - TRBD2 TRBV7-9 TGTGCCAGCAGCTTGGGACTAGCTCTATCCTACGAGCAGTACTTC CASSLGLALSYEQYF
TRBJ1-4 once - TRBV7-9 TGTGCCAGCAGCCAATCCCGGACACCCCTTCGGGTGGGTGAAAAACTGTTTTTT CASSQSRTPLRVGEKLFF
TRBJ2-7 - TRBD1 TRBV14 TGTGCCAGCAGCCCCCGGGACAGGGGGCGTGTGGAGCAGTACTTC CASSPRDRGRVEQYF
TRBJ2-7 - - TRBV28 TGTGCCAGCAGTGCCGCGGGTGCGGACGTCTACGAGCAGTACTTC CASSAAGADVYEQYF
TRBJ2-7 - TRBD2 TRBV6-6 TGTGCCAGCAGTTACACCCTCGGGGGGACCTACGAGCAGTACTTC CASSYTLGGTYEQYF
TRBJ1-1 - - TRBV14 TGTGCCAGCAGCCATGGGCCGGGAAACACTGAAGCTTTCTTT CASSHGPGNTEAFF
TRBJ1-1 - - TRBV7-9 TGTGCCAGCAGCTTAGTCTGGGCAGCTAACACTGAAGCTTTCTTT CASSLVWAANTEAFF
TRBJ1-5 - TRBD1 TRBV27 TGTGCCAGCAGTTCGGCAGGGGGGAGACAGCCCCAGCATTTT CASSSAGGRQPQHF
TRBJ2-7 - TRBD1 TRBV13 TGTGCCAGCAGCTGGGGACAGGGGGGGGACACCTACGAGCAGTACTTC CASSWGQGGDTYEQYF
TRBJ2-1 - TRBD1 TRBV6-6 TGTGCCTATGGAGACAGGGGGCGCAATGAGCAGTTCTTC CAYGDRGRNEQFF
TRBJ1-1 once - TRBV5-1 TGCGCCAGCAGCTCGGGGAACACTGAAGCTTTCTTT CASSSGNTEAFF
TRBJ1-5 - - TRBV19 TGTGCCAGTAGACAGGGCAATCAGCCCCAGCATTTT CASRQGNQPQHF
TRBJ1-2 - - TRBV28 TGTGCCAGCAGTTCCCGCTCCCAGGGTAACTATGGCTACACCTTC CASSSRSQGNYGYTF
TRBJ1-2 - - TRBV28 TGTGCCAGCAGCAGCCGCGGGACCTCTAACTATGGCTACACCTTC CASSSRGTSNYGYTF
TRBJ2-7 - - TRBV27 TGTGCCAGCAGTTTACAGGGTGGCTACGAGCAGTACTTC CASSLQGGYEQYF
TRBJ2-7 - - TRBV25-1 TGTGCCAGCAGTGATCGCCTCGCCTACGAGCAGTACTTC CASSDRLAYEQYF
TRBJ2-7 - - TRBV5-6 TGTGCCAGCAGCTTGCCCAGTTACGAGCAGTACTTC CASSLPSYEQYF
TRBJ2-3 - TRBD2 TRBV6-5 TGTGCCAGCACTGAGACTAGCGGTCGCACGGATACGCAGTATTTT CASTETSGRTDTQYF
TRBJ1-1 once TRBD1 TRBV4-3 TGCGCCAGCAGCCCTGGACAGGGGAAGACTGAAGCTTTCTTT CASSPGQGKTEAFF
TRBJ2-7 - TRBD2 TRBV7-9 TGTGCCAGCAGCACCGTAGCGGGATCCTACGAGCAGTACTTC CASSTVAGSYEQYF
TRBJ1-1 - - TRBV11-2 TGTGCCAGCAGCTTATCAGGGAACACTGAAGCTTTCTTT CASSLSGNTEAFF
TRBJ2-1 - - TRBV29-1 TGCAGCGTTGAAGATCTGGGAGGAACCTACAATGAGCAGTTCTTC CSVEDLGGTYNEQFF
TRBJ1-2 - - TRBV5-1 TGCGCCAGCAGCTTGGACCAGGGATCCTACACCTTC CASSLDQGSYTF
TRBJ1-5 - - TRBV6-5 TGTGCCAGCAACCACGGTAAAGCCTTAAATCAGCCCCAGCATTTT CASNHGKALNQPQHF
TRBJ2-7 - TRBD1 TRBV29-1 TGCAGCGTTTTGGGACAGGGGGTTTCCGAGCAGTACTTC CSVLGQGVSEQYF
TRBJ1-2 - TRBD1 TRBV5-1 TGCGCCAGCAGCTTGGCGGACAGGGGGGACGGCTACACCTTC CASSLADRGDGYTF
TRBJ1-2 - TRBD1 TRBV10-1 TGCGCCAGCAGTGAGGAGGGACAGACCTTAGTTTCCTATGGCTACACCTTC CASSEEGQTLVSYGYTF
TRBJ1-5 - - TRBV5-1 TGCGCCAGCAGCCCCGGTGATAGCAATCAGCCCCAGCATTTT CASSPGDSNQPQHF
TRBJ1-2 - - TRBV4-3 TGCGCCAGCAGACGTCAACAGGGAGAGGTTGGCTACACCTTC CASRRQQGEVGYTF
TRBJ2-1 - - TRBV18 TGTGCCAGCTCACCGCAGGGGACCCTCAATGAGCAGTTCTTC CASSPQGTLNEQFF
TRBJ2-7 - - TRBV11-2 TGTGCCAGCAGCTTAGTGGAGGCGGGATGGGAGCAGTACTTC CASSLVEAGWEQYF
TRBJ1-2 - TRBD1 TRBV6-5 TGTGCCAGCAGTTTTACAGGGGGCGACTATGGCTACACCTTC CASSFTGGDYGYTF
TRBJ1-2 - - TRBV6-1 TGTGCCAGCAGTGAATTTTCGGTCTTTGGCTACACCTTC CASSEFSVFGYTF
TRBJ1-1 - - TRBV6-5 TGTGCCAGCAGCAGGGACACTATGAACACTGAAGCTTTCTTT CASSRDTMNTEAFF
TRBJ2-3 - TRBD2 TRBV5-1 TGCGCCAGCAGCTTGGGGGGGAGGGCGGATTCGGTTTCGTCAGATACGCAGTATTTT CASSLGGRADSVSSDTQYF
TRBJ2-7 - TRBD1 TRBV7-2 TGTGCCAGCAGCCCGACCCCGGGACAGACCTACGAGCAGTACTTC CASSPTPGQTYEQYF
TRBJ2-7 - TRBD1 TRBV7-9 TGTGCCAGCAGCCCCGGGGGGACAGGGGGGTCCTACGAGCAGTACTTC CASSPGGTGGSYEQYF
TRBJ1-2 - - TRBV19 TGTGCCAGTACCCCGGGTGGGGGCTCAAATGGCTACACCTTC CASTPGGGSNGYTF
TRBJ1-3 - - TRBV15 TGTGCCACCAGCAGAGATATAGCAGAAACTGGAAACACCATATATTTT CATSRDIAETGNTIYF
TRBJ1-5 once TRBD1 TRBV28 TGTGCCAGCAGTGGGACAGGGGTTCAGCCCCAGCATTTT CASSGTGVQPQHF
TRBJ2-5 - TRBD1 TRBV7-9 TGTGCCAGCAGCTTATTGTATAAGGGGGCAGAGACCCAGTACTTC CASSLLYKGAETQYF
TRBJ2-2 - TRBD2 TRBV5-6 TGTGCCAGCGGGTTCGCGGGAGCCGCCGGGGAGCTGTTTTTT CASGFAGAAGELFF
TRBJ2-1 medium-sized TRBD2 TRBV6-4 TGTGCCAGCAGTGAGCGGGAGTACAATGAGCAGTTCTTC CASSEREYNEQFF
TRBJ2-2 - - TRBV5-1 TGCGCCAGCAGCGAGACAGGATCGAGTACCGGGGAGCTGTTTTTT CASSETGSSTGELFF